The rows below give T cell receptor beta chains drawn from one sample of a study of blood T cell repertoires in COVID-19. Method: immunoSEQ multiplex PCR; TCRdb's copy keeps in-frame clones and lacks some. The data show 120,000 or so clones, just over 85% seen once. Material for sequencing was peripheral blood. These receptors were obtained from a woman between 50 and 59 years old with active or convalescent COVID-19. Both conserved end residues are part of each CDR3. The order of the fields is D gene, clone size, CDR3 length, V gene, J gene, CDR3 protein. The D gene is left open where the match is weak. Size values are once, few and many counts, or a class for expanded clones, and some rows have none.

d_gene: TRBD1; abundance: NA; len: 15; v_gene: TRBV19; j_gene: TRBJ2-2; CDR3aa: CASRVGDRVTGELFF
d_gene: TRBD2; abundance: NA; len: 15; v_gene: TRBV3-1/TRBV3-2; j_gene: TRBJ2-1; CDR3aa: CASSPTSGSINEQFF
d_gene: NA; abundance: NA; len: 15; v_gene: TRBV10-3; j_gene: TRBJ2-3; CDR3aa: CAISAREMNTDTQYF
d_gene: NA; abundance: NA; len: 13; v_gene: TRBV9; j_gene: TRBJ1-1; CDR3aa: CASSVLRNTEAFF
d_gene: NA; abundance: NA; len: 16; v_gene: TRBV9; j_gene: TRBJ2-7; CDR3aa: CASSVGRTRLVGEQYF
d_gene: NA; abundance: NA; len: 12; v_gene: TRBV12-3/TRBV12-4; j_gene: TRBJ2-3; CDR3aa: CASSLETSPQYF
d_gene: NA; abundance: NA; len: 14; v_gene: TRBV19; j_gene: TRBJ1-6; CDR3aa: CASNFDSFGSPLHF
d_gene: NA; abundance: NA; len: 14; v_gene: TRBV18; j_gene: TRBJ1-5; CDR3aa: CASSPQYSNQPQHF
d_gene: NA; abundance: once; len: 15; v_gene: TRBV28; j_gene: TRBJ2-7; CDR3aa: CASSPPTTGKYEQYF
d_gene: TRBD1; abundance: NA; len: 14; v_gene: TRBV7-2; j_gene: TRBJ2-7; CDR3aa: CASSSGTGAYEQYF
d_gene: NA; abundance: few; len: 16; v_gene: TRBV21-1; j_gene: TRBJ1-1; CDR3aa: CASSKKDIQGNTEAFF
d_gene: TRBD1; abundance: once; len: 17; v_gene: TRBV24-1; j_gene: TRBJ2-5; CDR3aa: CATSDVGRGPIQETQYF
d_gene: TRBD2; abundance: NA; len: 16; v_gene: TRBV5-1; j_gene: TRBJ2-3; CDR3aa: CASSLAGTRGTDTQYF
d_gene: NA; abundance: NA; len: 15; v_gene: TRBV19; j_gene: TRBJ2-5; CDR3aa: CASYGQWIIQETQYF
d_gene: NA; abundance: NA; len: 13; v_gene: TRBV19; j_gene: TRBJ2-7; CDR3aa: CASSEGSGYEQYF
d_gene: TRBD1; abundance: NA; len: 18; v_gene: TRBV28; j_gene: TRBJ1-4; CDR3aa: CASSPRQGASLHMWKLFF
d_gene: TRBD1; abundance: NA; len: 15; v_gene: TRBV27; j_gene: TRBJ1-6; CDR3aa: CASSGRTGRNSPLHF
d_gene: NA; abundance: NA; len: 16; v_gene: TRBV7-5; j_gene: TRBJ2-7; CDR3aa: CARSLVTKGGVYEQYF
d_gene: NA; abundance: NA; len: 14; v_gene: TRBV28; j_gene: TRBJ1-2; CDR3aa: CASSILPGIYGYTF
d_gene: NA; abundance: NA; len: 15; v_gene: TRBV28; j_gene: TRBJ2-7; CDR3aa: CASSLGETESYEQYF
d_gene: NA; abundance: NA; len: 16; v_gene: TRBV10-3; j_gene: TRBJ1-4; CDR3aa: CAISAGTLGTNEKLFF
d_gene: TRBD2; abundance: NA; len: 14; v_gene: TRBV7-2; j_gene: TRBJ2-7; CDR3aa: CASSLAAGAPEQYF
d_gene: NA; abundance: NA; len: 13; v_gene: TRBV2; j_gene: TRBJ1-1; CDR3aa: CASRGGMNTEAFF
d_gene: NA; abundance: NA; len: 15; v_gene: TRBV7-2; j_gene: TRBJ1-5; CDR3aa: CASSLVAGGSQPQHF
d_gene: NA; abundance: NA; len: 14; v_gene: TRBV4-1; j_gene: TRBJ1-6; CDR3aa: CASSQYGANSPLHF
d_gene: TRBD2; abundance: NA; len: 16; v_gene: TRBV18; j_gene: TRBJ2-1; CDR3aa: CASSPRLAGETNEQFF
d_gene: NA; abundance: NA; len: 15; v_gene: TRBV30; j_gene: TRBJ1-2; CDR3aa: CAWSVGSARSYGYTF
d_gene: TRBD1; abundance: NA; len: 15; v_gene: TRBV15; j_gene: TRBJ1-5; CDR3aa: CATSRGGQGGQPQHF
d_gene: NA; abundance: NA; len: 16; v_gene: TRBV13; j_gene: TRBJ2-1; CDR3aa: CASSSVQGRSYNEQFF
d_gene: NA; abundance: NA; len: 15; v_gene: TRBV6-6; j_gene: TRBJ2-5; CDR3aa: CASTSTPGMGETQYF
d_gene: TRBD2; abundance: NA; len: 15; v_gene: TRBV6-5; j_gene: TRBJ2-7; CDR3aa: CASSNRLADTYEQYF
d_gene: NA; abundance: NA; len: 12; v_gene: TRBV27; j_gene: TRBJ2-1; CDR3aa: CASGLWNNEQFF
d_gene: NA; abundance: NA; len: 15; v_gene: TRBV18; j_gene: TRBJ1-3; CDR3aa: CASSPNQGSGNTIYF
d_gene: NA; abundance: NA; len: 14; v_gene: TRBV28; j_gene: TRBJ1-4; CDR3aa: CASSYGLSGEKLFF
d_gene: NA; abundance: NA; len: 12; v_gene: TRBV2; j_gene: TRBJ1-1; CDR3aa: CAWGGTNTEAFF
d_gene: NA; abundance: NA; len: 16; v_gene: TRBV7-8; j_gene: TRBJ2-3; CDR3aa: CASSLRQGFSTDTQYF
d_gene: NA; abundance: NA; len: 17; v_gene: TRBV11-2; j_gene: TRBJ1-1; CDR3aa: CASSTLPRGKRNTEAFF
d_gene: NA; abundance: NA; len: 16; v_gene: TRBV11-3; j_gene: TRBJ2-1; CDR3aa: CASSQNGLVRGNEQFF
d_gene: TRBD2; abundance: NA; len: 18; v_gene: TRBV7-8; j_gene: TRBJ2-7; CDR3aa: CASSPRTRLAGDGYEQYF
d_gene: TRBD2; abundance: NA; len: 18; v_gene: TRBV19; j_gene: TRBJ2-1; CDR3aa: CASSKGTSGSLSYNEQFF
d_gene: TRBD2; abundance: NA; len: 13; v_gene: TRBV9; j_gene: TRBJ2-5; CDR3aa: CASSAGLVGTQYF
d_gene: NA; abundance: once; len: 14; v_gene: TRBV6-2/TRBV6-3; j_gene: TRBJ2-7; CDR3aa: CASSFPTGPYEQYF
d_gene: NA; abundance: NA; len: 13; v_gene: TRBV28; j_gene: TRBJ2-1; CDR3aa: CASTPAPQGEQFF
d_gene: TRBD2; abundance: NA; len: 15; v_gene: TRBV28; j_gene: TRBJ2-7; CDR3aa: CASSFVDAGAYEQYF
d_gene: NA; abundance: NA; len: 14; v_gene: TRBV28; j_gene: TRBJ2-1; CDR3aa: CATLNWAESNEQFF
d_gene: NA; abundance: NA; len: 13; v_gene: TRBV27; j_gene: TRBJ1-1; CDR3aa: CASSIRWNTEAFF
d_gene: NA; abundance: NA; len: 15; v_gene: TRBV30; j_gene: TRBJ2-1; CDR3aa: CAWSALRRGGNEQFF
d_gene: TRBD1; abundance: NA; len: 14; v_gene: TRBV3-1/TRBV3-2; j_gene: TRBJ1-5; CDR3aa: CASSQTGNFQPQHF
d_gene: TRBD2; abundance: NA; len: 15; v_gene: TRBV28; j_gene: TRBJ2-1; CDR3aa: CASSSGLAGVNEQFF
d_gene: TRBD1; abundance: NA; len: 17; v_gene: TRBV4-1; j_gene: TRBJ2-3; CDR3aa: CASSQGADRASFDTQYF
d_gene: TRBD2; abundance: NA; len: 14; v_gene: TRBV30; j_gene: TRBJ2-5; CDR3aa: CAWRLAGSQETQYF
d_gene: NA; abundance: once; len: 14; v_gene: TRBV7-2; j_gene: TRBJ1-1; CDR3aa: CASSQTRLNTEAFF
d_gene: TRBD1; abundance: once; len: 15; v_gene: TRBV3-1/TRBV3-2; j_gene: TRBJ1-4; CDR3aa: CASSPRTGREEKLFF
d_gene: NA; abundance: NA; len: 16; v_gene: TRBV28; j_gene: TRBJ2-2; CDR3aa: CASSFDSGPNTGELFF
d_gene: NA; abundance: NA; len: 14; v_gene: TRBV5-8; j_gene: TRBJ1-1; CDR3aa: CASSFSTANTEAFF
d_gene: NA; abundance: few; len: 15; v_gene: TRBV5-5; j_gene: TRBJ1-3; CDR3aa: CASSLDGDSGNTIYF
d_gene: TRBD1; abundance: NA; len: 14; v_gene: TRBV7-3; j_gene: TRBJ1-1; CDR3aa: CASSQGQSNTEAFF
d_gene: TRBD1; abundance: NA; len: 12; v_gene: TRBV2; j_gene: TRBJ1-4; CDR3aa: CASSEVGQGLFF
d_gene: TRBD1; abundance: NA; len: 15; v_gene: TRBV6-4; j_gene: TRBJ2-1; CDR3aa: CASSVDTGTGHEQFF
d_gene: TRBD1; abundance: NA; len: 12; v_gene: TRBV7-8; j_gene: TRBJ2-7; CDR3aa: CATQGAGYEQYF